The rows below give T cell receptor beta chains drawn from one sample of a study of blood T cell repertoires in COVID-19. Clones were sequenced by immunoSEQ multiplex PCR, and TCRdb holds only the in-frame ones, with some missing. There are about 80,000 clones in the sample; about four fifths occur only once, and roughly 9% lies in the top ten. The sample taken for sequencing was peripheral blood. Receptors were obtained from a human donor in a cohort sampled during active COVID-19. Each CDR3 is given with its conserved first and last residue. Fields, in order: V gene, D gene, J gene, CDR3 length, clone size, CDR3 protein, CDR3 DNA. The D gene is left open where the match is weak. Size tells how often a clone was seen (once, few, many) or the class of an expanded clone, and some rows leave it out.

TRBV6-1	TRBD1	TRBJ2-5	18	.	CASSGGQGTGLAVETQYF	TGTGCCAGCAGTGGGGGACAGGGTACGGGGTTAGCAGTAGAGACCCAGTACTTC
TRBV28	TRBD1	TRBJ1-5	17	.	CASSLGVDRGLIQPQHF	TGTGCCAGCAGTTTGGGGGTCGACAGGGGGTTGATTCAGCCCCAGCATTTT
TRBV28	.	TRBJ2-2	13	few	CASSFPLSGELFF	TGTGCCAGCAGTTTCCCCCTCAGCGGGGAGCTGTTTTTT
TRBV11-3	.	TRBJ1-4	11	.	CASSLREKLFF	TGTGCCAGCAGCTTGAGAGAAAAACTGTTTTTT
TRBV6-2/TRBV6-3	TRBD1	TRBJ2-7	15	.	CASSQTGTGGYEQYF	TGTGCCAGCAGTCAAACCGGGACAGGGGGCTACGAGCAGTACTTC
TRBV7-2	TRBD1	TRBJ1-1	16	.	CASSPGTGKRGTEAFF	TGTGCCAGCAGCCCCGGGACAGGGAAAAGGGGAACTGAAGCTTTCTTT
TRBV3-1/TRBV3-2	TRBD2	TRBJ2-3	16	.	CASSFPSGKAVDTQYF	TGTGCCAGCAGCTTCCCCAGCGGGAAGGCCGTAGATACGCAGTATTTT
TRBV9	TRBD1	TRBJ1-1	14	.	CASSVGTGDTEAFF	TGTGCCAGCAGCGTAGGGACAGGGGACACTGAAGCTTTCTTT
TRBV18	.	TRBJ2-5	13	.	CASSPGTEETQYF	TGTGCCAGCTCACCGGGGACTGAAGAGACCCAGTACTTC
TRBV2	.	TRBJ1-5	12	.	CASSYRTQPQHF	TGTGCCAGCAGTTACAGGACTCAGCCCCAGCATTTT
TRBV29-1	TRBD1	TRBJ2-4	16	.	CRPGDRGPLAKNIQYF	TGCAGGCCCGGAGACAGGGGACCCCTAGCCAAAAACATTCAGTACTTC
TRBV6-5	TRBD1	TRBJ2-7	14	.	CASTPGQAWGEQYF	TGTGCCAGCACTCCCGGACAGGCGTGGGGCGAGCAGTACTTC
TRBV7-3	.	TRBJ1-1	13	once	CASSSLGGTEAFF	TGTGCCAGCAGCTCGTTGGGGGGGACTGAAGCTTTCTTT
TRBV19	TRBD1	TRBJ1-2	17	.	CASSSFPSGQGLYGYTF	TGTGCCAGTAGTAGCTTTCCTTCGGGACAGGGATTATATGGCTACACCTTC
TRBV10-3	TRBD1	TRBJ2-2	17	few	CAISLGTVIANTGELFF	TGTGCCATCAGTCTCGGGACAGTTATCGCGAACACCGGGGAGCTGTTTTTT
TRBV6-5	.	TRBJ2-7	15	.	CASRPDGIRSYEQYF	TGTGCCAGCAGGCCCGACGGGATACGATCCTACGAGCAGTACTTC
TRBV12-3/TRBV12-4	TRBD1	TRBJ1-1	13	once	CASSRGQGTEAFF	TGTGCCAGCAGCCGGGGACAGGGCACCGAAGCTTTCTTT
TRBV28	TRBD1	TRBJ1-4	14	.	CASSSGGEEEKLFF	TGTGCCAGCAGCTCAGGGGGAGAAGAGGAAAAACTGTTTTTT
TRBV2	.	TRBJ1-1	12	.	CASSQGWAEAFF	TGTGCCAGCTCACAGGGATGGGCTGAAGCTTTCTTT
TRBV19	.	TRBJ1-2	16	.	CASSRPRDSSNYGYTF	TGTGCCAGTAGTAGGCCCAGGGATTCGTCTAACTATGGCTACACCTTC
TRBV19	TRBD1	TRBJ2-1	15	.	CASSPDRVPYNEQFF	TGTGCCAGTAGCCCGGACAGGGTACCCTACAATGAGCAGTTCTTC
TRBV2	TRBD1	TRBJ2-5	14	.	CASSIDRVQETQYF	TGTGCCAGCAGCATAGACAGGGTGCAAGAGACCCAGTACTTC
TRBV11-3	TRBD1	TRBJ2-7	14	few	CASSPGRTGNEQYF	TGTGCCAGCAGCCCGGGTAGGACAGGGAACGAGCAGTACTTC
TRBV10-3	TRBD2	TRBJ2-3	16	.	CAISEGTSGYTDTQYF	TGTGCCATCAGTGAAGGAACTAGCGGATACACAGATACGCAGTATTTT
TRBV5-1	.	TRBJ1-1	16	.	CASSLDGTTMNTEAFF	TGCGCCAGCAGCTTGGACGGGACAACTATGAACACTGAAGCTTTCTTT
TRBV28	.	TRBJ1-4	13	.	CASSLWGEGRLFF	TGTGCCAGCAGTTTATGGGGAGAGGGCCGACTGTTTTTT
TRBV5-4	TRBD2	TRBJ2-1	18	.	CASTQGAAGTSGINEQFF	TGTGCCAGCACCCAGGGGGCCGCTGGGACTAGCGGGATAAATGAGCAGTTCTTC
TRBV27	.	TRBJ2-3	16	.	CASSFLLRGDGDTQYF	TGTGCCAGCAGTTTCCTTCTCAGGGGAGATGGAGATACGCAGTATTTT
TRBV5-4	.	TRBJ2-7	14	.	CASSFRTGTYEQYF	TGTGCCAGCAGCTTCCGAACAGGGACCTACGAGCAGTACTTC